The clone carrying this T cell receptor (beta chain) was seen repeatedly, ten times or more. This sample is drawn from a study of T cells in Graves' hyperthyroidism and ophthalmopathy. It was RNA transcripts that yielded the amplified TCR beta CDR3 regions. Initially, a first-round RT-PCR of the TCR CDR3 employed the HTBI primer set. From the multiplex PCR reads, TCRdb called clonotypes with MiXCR, one entry per CDR3 protein. The sample includes 490,000 or so distinct CDR3 sequences, roughly 15% of them seen just once. V lost 6 bases and J lost 3, with 9 bases in between. CDR3 length: 12 amino acids. Per the germline V gene, CDR1 is KGHSH and CDR2 is LQKENI. Clinical symptoms, serum thyroxine, TRAb, thyroid ultrasound and orbital computed tomography established diagnosis.

This receptor was taken from a woman in her twenties or thirties with Graves' ophthalmopathy. Input material: blood. The genes are TRBV18 and TRBJ2-7; the D gene is possibly TRBD1 (5 bases). For the CDR3, the DNA is TGTGCCAGCTCTTCACAGGACTACGAGCAGTACTTC. Its protein product is CASSSQDYEQYF.